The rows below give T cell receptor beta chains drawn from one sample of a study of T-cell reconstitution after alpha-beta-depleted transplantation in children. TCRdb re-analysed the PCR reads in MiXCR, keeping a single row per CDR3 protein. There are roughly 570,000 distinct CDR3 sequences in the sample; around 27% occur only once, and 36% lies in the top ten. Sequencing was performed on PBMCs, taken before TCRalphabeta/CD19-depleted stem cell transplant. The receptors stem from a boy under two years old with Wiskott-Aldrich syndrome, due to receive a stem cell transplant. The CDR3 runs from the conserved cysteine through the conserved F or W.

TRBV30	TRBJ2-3	CAWAVGDTQYF
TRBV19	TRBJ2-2	CASSISGGSRTGELFF
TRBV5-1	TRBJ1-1	CASSWTGLRNTEAFF
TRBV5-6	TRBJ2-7	CASSWTGETYEQYF
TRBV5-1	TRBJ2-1	CASSLTSGSRDEQFF
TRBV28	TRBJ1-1	CASCVDRVITEAFF
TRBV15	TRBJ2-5	CATSRDQLLVQETQYF
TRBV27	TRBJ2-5	CASRNKIWETQYF
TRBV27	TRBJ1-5	CASSRRQSNQPQHF
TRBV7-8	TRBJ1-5	CASSSGERSNQPQHF
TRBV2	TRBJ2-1	CASIWGDPSYNEQFF
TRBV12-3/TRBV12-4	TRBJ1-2	CASSPGSASGDYGYTF
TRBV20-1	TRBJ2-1	CSAMTLAGPTLEQFF
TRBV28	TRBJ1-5	CASSLSQEGFNQPQHF
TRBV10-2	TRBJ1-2	CATHPGSNYGYTF
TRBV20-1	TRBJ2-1	CSARAEIVEQFF
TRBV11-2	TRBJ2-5	CASSLALQGGETQYF
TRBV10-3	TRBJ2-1	CAIRPTSGAYNEQFF
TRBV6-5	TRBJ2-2	CASSYPSSGTNTGELFF
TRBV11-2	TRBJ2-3	CASSPGTHRGTDTQYF
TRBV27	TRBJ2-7	CASSSTGLPEQYF
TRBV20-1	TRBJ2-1	CSARARVNEQFF
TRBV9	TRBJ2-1	CASSVASGESYRNEQFF
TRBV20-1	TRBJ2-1	CSAAGRAYNEQFF
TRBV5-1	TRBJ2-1	CASSFGVRREQFF
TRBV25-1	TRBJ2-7	CASSELEGSPYEQYF
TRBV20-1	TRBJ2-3	CSADSGKIWTDTQYF
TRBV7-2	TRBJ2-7	CASSLEGTGTGGQYF
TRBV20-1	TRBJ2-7	CSARTGVQQYF
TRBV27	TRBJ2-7	CASSLTSGGTYEQYF
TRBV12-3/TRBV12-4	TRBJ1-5	CASSPRGDRFNQPQHF
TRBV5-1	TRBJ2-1	CASSLTEQGTNEQFF
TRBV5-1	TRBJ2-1	CASSLETGGYNEQFF
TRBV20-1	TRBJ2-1	CSATQTSGYTYNEQFF
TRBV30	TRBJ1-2	CASDISNYGYTF
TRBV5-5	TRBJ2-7	CASSRASGTGTEQYF
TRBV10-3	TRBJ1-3	CASSREFSGNTIYF
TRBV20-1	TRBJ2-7	CSASDQKGEQYF
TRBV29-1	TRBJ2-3	CTVAGSSTDTQYF
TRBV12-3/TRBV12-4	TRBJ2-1	CASSKRAGYSYNEQFF
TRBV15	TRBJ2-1	CATSRVDGTPTYEQFF
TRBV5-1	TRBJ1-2	CASSGTGSSGYTF
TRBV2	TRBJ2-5	CASSEGGSRETQYF
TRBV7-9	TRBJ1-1	CASSFTGSATEAFF
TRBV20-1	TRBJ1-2	CSGVGAGGYTF
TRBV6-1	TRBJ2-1	CASTHGSGRTNEQFF
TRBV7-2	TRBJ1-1	CASSDQAGGYTEAFF
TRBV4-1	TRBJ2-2	CASSQDKGRKGNTGELFF
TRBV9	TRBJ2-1	CASSVVPYYNEQFF
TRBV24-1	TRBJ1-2	CATSDPKTGNYGYTF
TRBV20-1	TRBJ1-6	CSAKRQGPETPLHF
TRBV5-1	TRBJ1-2	CASSPHVQGDGYTF
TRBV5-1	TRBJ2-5	CASSLRTGVGEIQYF
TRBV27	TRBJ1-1	CASSTRDANTEAFF
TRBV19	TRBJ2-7	CASIAGQHLKSYEQYF
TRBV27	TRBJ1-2	CASRRGVYGYTF
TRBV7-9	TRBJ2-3	CASSLTGIDTQYF
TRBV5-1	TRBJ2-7	CASSTRTPSSYEQYF
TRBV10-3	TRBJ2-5	CAISLAGGQETQYF